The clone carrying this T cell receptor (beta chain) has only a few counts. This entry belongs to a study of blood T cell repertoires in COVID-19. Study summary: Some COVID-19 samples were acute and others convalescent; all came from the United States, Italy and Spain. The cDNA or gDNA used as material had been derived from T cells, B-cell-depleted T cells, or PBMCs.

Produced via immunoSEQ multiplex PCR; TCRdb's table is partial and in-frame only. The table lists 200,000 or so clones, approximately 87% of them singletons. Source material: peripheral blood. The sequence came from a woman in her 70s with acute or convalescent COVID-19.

For the CDR3, the DNA is TGTGCCAGCGGAGTCCTGGGAGTGTCCTACAATGAGCAGTTCTTC. Residues: CASGVLGVSYNEQFF. The chain joins TRBV7-9 to TRBJ2-1, with a tentative D call TRBD2 (5 bases). This CDR3 is 15 amino acids long. Germline V gene sequence: CDR1 SEHNR, CDR2 FQNEAQ (reference sequence). V was pared by 8 bases and J by 1 base, with 15 bases between. The complete variable domain, with remaining parts taken from reference TRBV7-9 and TRBJ2-1, reads DTGVSQNPRHKITKRGQNVTFRCDPISEHNRLYWYRQTLGQGPEFLTYFQNEAQLEKSRLLSDRFSAERPKGSFSTLEIQRTEQGDSAMYLCASGVLGVSYNEQFFGPGTRLTVL.